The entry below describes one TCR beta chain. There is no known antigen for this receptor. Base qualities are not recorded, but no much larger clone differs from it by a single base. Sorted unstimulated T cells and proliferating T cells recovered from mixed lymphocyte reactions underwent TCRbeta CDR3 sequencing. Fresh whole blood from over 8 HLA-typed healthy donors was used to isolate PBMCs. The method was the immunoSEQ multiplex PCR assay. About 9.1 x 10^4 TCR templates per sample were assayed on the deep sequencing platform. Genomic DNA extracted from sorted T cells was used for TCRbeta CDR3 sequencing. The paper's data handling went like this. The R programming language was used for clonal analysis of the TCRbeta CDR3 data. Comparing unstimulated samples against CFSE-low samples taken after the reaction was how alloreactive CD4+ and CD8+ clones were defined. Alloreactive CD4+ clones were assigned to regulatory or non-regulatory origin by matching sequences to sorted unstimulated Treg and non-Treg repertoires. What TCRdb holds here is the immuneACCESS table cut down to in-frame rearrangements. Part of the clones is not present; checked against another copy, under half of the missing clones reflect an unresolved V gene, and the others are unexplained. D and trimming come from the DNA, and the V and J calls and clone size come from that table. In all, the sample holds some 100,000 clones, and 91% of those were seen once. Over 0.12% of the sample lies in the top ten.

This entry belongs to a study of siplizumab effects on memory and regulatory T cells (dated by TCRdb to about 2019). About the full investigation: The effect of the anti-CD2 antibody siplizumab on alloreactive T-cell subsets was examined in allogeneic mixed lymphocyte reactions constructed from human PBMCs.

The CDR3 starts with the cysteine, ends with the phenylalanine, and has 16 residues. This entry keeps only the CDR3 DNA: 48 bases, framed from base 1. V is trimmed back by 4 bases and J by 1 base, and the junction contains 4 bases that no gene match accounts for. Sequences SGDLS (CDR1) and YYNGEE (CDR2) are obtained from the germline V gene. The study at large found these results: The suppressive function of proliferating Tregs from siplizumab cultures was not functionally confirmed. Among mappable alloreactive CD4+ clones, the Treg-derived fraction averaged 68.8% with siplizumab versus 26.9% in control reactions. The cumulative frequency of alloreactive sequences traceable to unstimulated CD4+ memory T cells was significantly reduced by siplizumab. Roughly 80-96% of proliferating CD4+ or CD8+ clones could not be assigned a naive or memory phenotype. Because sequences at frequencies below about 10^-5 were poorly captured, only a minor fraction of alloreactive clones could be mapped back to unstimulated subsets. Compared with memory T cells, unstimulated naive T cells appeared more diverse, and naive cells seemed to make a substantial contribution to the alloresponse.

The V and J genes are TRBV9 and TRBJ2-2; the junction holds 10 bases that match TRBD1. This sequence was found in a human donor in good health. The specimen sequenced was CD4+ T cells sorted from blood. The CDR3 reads CASSTRTGGNTGELFF. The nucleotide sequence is TGTGCCAGCAGCACCCGGACAGGGGGGAACACCGGGGAGCTGTTTTTT.